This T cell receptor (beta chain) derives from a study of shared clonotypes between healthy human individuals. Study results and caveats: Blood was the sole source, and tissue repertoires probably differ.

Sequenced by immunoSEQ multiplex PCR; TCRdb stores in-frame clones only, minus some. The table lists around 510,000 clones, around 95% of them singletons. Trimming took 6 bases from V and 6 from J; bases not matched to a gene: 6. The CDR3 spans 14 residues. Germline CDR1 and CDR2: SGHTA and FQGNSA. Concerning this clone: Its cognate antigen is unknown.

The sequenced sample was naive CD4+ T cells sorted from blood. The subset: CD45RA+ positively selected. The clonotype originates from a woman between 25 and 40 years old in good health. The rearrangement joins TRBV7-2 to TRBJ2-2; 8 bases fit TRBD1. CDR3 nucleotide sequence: TGTGCCAGCAGGAAACAGGGGGGAGCCGGGGAGCTGTTTTTT. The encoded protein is CASRKQGGAGELFF.